This record concerns one T cell receptor (beta chain) sequence. Antigen unknown. Germline loops: CDR1 MNHNS, CDR2 SASEGT. V lost 6 bases and J lost 3, with 12 bases in between. The CDR3 is 13 amino acids. This entry comes from a study of vaccination and CD4 T cells after COVID-19. As for the study in general: There were six male and four female convalescents, and two of them were Hispanic. Drawing of post-COVID samples took place a median 101 days after diagnosis (range 35 to 161).

Cultured CD4+ T cells had their DNA profiled by the Oncomine TCR Beta short-read assay. Genomic DNA was taken out of cultured CD4+ T cells by extraction. TCRdb called the PCR reads again in MiXCR, with one record for every CDR3 protein. The sample gives approximately 15,000 distinct CDR3 sequences, around two fifths of which show up once; approximately 7% is in the top ten. Stated treatment: roughly ten-day PBMC culture with coronavirus spike peptide pools or control peptides (ViraFEST assay). The material sequenced was CD4+ T cells from blood, cultured in vitro, taken after SARS-CoV-2 vaccination. The J gene is TRBJ2-7, the V gene TRBV6-1; D is undetermined. The clonotype comes from a human donor who had recovered from COVID-19. CDR3 in amino acids: CASRRQTDYEQYF. Here the CDR3 DNA reads TGTGCCAGCAGACGACAAACCGACTACGAGCAGTACTTC.